This T cell receptor beta chain was sequenced in a study of CD8 T cells in ankylosing spondylitis. This clonotype has just a few counts. From germline, CDR1 is DFQATT and CDR2 SNEGSKA (reference sequence). The CDR3 loop spans 17 amino acids. Trimming at V came to 1 base and at J to 4 bases, leaving 8 bases not matched to a gene. MiXCR was run by TCRdb on the 5' RACE reads, yielding one entry per CDR3 protein. The sample has some 92,000 distinct CDR3 sequences, under 30% seen once; the top ten hold approximately 59%. The sample was blood, either unsorted or a sorted T cell fraction (not recorded which). The sequence came from a male donor with ankylosing spondylitis or in good health (not recorded which). The J gene is TRBJ1-3, the V gene TRBV20-1, with 12 bases lining up with TRBD1. In DNA, the CDR3 is TGCAGTGCTAGAGCAACCTCGGGACAGGGGGCGGGAAACACCATATATTTT. This sequence encodes CSARATSGQGAGNTIYF.